The 31 T cell receptor beta chains given below trace back to one sample, sequenced in a study of siplizumab effects on memory and regulatory T cells (dated by TCRdb to the late 2010s). Library generation was performed with the immunoSEQ multiplex PCR assay. In its TCRdb copy, this immuneACCESS table keeps in-frame sequences only and misses some clones. Where compared with another copy, unresolved V genes explain less than half of these, and the others have no known cause. This sample has about 100,000 clones in its table, and around 92% of those were observed once. 0.14% to 0.15% of the sample lies in the top ten. The sequenced material came from CD4+ T cells sorted from blood. The source is a human donor in good health.

V is TRBV9 and J is TRBJ2-3; D unresolved. This CDR3 comprises 14 residues. The germline gives CDR1 SGDLS, CDR2 YYNGEE. The ends were cut back, 2 bases at V and 0 bases at J, with 7 bases in the middle. The CDR3 spells CASSVWVSTDTQYF. DNA of the CDR3: TGTGCCAGCAGCGTTTGGGTGAGCACAGATACGCAGTATTTT. Full variable domain (missing parts from reference TRBV9 and TRBJ2-3): DSGVTQTPKHLITATGQRVTLRCSPRSGDLSVYWYQQSLDQGLQFLIQYYNGEERAKGNILERFSAQQFPDLHSELNLSSLELGDSALYFCASSVWVSTDTQYFGPGTRLTVL.

This clone was detected only a few times. The J gene is TRBJ1-2, the V gene TRBV7-6; TRBD1 agrees at 7 bases. This CDR3 comprises 14 residues. V dropped 3 bases and J dropped 4; count of bases not matched to a gene: 5. The V gene's germline CDR1 is SGHVS and CDR2 FNYEAQ. CDR3 bases: TGTGCCAGCAGCTTCAACGACAGGGTCTATGGCTACACCTTC. Translation gives CASSFNDRVYGYTF.

The V call is TRBV14, the J call TRBJ2-1; 11 bases are shared with TRBD1. Germline CDR1 reads SGHDN; CDR2 reads FVKESK. The CDR3 runs to 16 residues. Trimming took 1 base from V and 6 from J; bases not matched to a gene: 5. The CDR3 is CASSQVGQGVLNEQFF. The CDR3 nucleotides read TGTGCCAGCAGCCAAGTGGGACAGGGGGTTCTCAATGAGCAGTTCTTC. The full variable domain, its missing parts supplied by reference TRBV14 and TRBJ2-1, is EAGVTQFPSHSVIEKGQTVTLRCDPISGHDNLYWYRRVMGKEIKFLLHFVKESKQDESGMPNNRFLAERTGGTYSTLKVQPAELEDSGVYFCASSQVGQGVLNEQFFGPGTRLTVL.

This clone was seen a handful of times. Other DNA sequences in the same sample also yield this CDR3. The chain couples TRBV5-1 to TRBJ2-7; TRBD2 matches at 9 bases. The CDR3 length is 15 residues. The V gene's germline CDR1 is SGHRS and CDR2 YFSETQ. V lost 0 bases, J lost 7 bases, and 8 bases stayed unmatched. The CDR3 sequence is CASSLGGGGAREQYF. Written as DNA, the CDR3 is TGCGCCAGCAGCTTGGGAGGCGGGGGGGCTCGTGAGCAGTACTTC.

V gene TRBV25-1 combines with J gene TRBJ2-6; 8 nucleotides align to TRBD1. The CDR3 runs 16 residues. Germline V gene sequence: CDR1 MGHDK, CDR2 SYGVNS. V dropped 8 bases and J dropped 2; count of bases not matched to a gene: 8. DNA for the CDR3: TGTGCCAGCGGCCGGACAGGGTCTACTGGGGCCAACGTCCTGACTTTC. The encoded protein is CASGRTGSTGANVLTF. The complete variable domain, with remaining parts taken from reference TRBV25-1 and TRBJ2-6, reads EADIYQTPRYLVIGTGKKITLECSQTMGHDKMYWYQQDPGMELHLIHYSYGVNSTEKGDLSSESTVSRIRTEHFPLTLESARPSHTSQYLCASGRTGSTGANVLTFGAGSRLTVL.

J is TRBJ1-5 and V is TRBV18, with 7 nucleotides matching TRBD1. The V and J ends lost 6 bases and 4 bases, in that order; junction bases with no gene match: 0. Germline V lookup: CDR1 KGHSH, CDR2 LQKENI. The CDR3 loop spans 12 amino acids. DNA of the CDR3: TGTGCCAGCTCGACAGGGAATCAGCCCCAGCATTTT. Its translation: CASSTGNQPQHF.

The CDR3 sequence is CASSLAMAGGVETQYF. The CDR3 DNA is TGTGCCAGCAGCTTGGCCATGGCGGGGGGAGTTGAGACCCAGTACTTC. The genes are TRBV5-8 and TRBJ2-5; 8 nucleotides align to TRBD2. From germline, CDR1 is SGHTS and CDR2 YDEGEE. J was trimmed by 5 bases and V by 0 bases; bases with no gene match: 9. The CDR3 has 16 amino acids.

The J gene is TRBJ1-5, the V gene TRBV28; 10 bases line up with TRBD1. V shed 8 bases and J 5 bases; nucleotides not matched to a gene: 9. The germline gives CDR1 MDHEN, CDR2 SYDVKM. This CDR3 is built from 15 residues. The CDR3 bases are TGTGCCAGCTCATCGGGACAGGGGAATGATCAGCCCCAGCATTTT. This sequence encodes CASSSGQGNDQPQHF.

This chain connects TRBV6-5 to TRBJ1-2; TRBD1 might be the D (5 bases). Trimming left V 7 bases short and J 4 bases short, with 13 bases between. Germline CDR1 MNHEY, CDR2 SVGAGI. This CDR3 comprises 13 residues. CDR3 DNA: TGTGCCAGCACGGTTGGTGGGACCTATGGCTACACCTTC. Protein: CASTVGGTYGYTF.

CDR3 in amino acids: CASSLRTYTGELFF. The DNA for the CDR3 is TGTGCCAGCAGTTTGAGGACGTACACCGGGGAGCTGTTTTTT. The chain recombines TRBV27 with TRBJ2-2; D is undetermined. The ends were cut back, 3 bases at V and 3 bases at J, with 8 bases in the middle. From germline, CDR1 is MNHEY and CDR2 SMNVEV (reference sequence). This CDR3 spans 14 amino acids.

This clone is a singleton in its sample. The CDR3 protein is CASRRQGYTEAFF. CDR3 DNA: TGTGCCAGCAGGAGACAGGGGTATACTGAAGCTTTCTTT. This chain uses TRBV2 with TRBJ1-1; TRBD1 aligns across 8 bases. Germline V CDR1 and CDR2: SNHLY, FYNNEI. V lost 6 bases to trimming and J lost 5 bases; unmatched junction nucleotides: 5. The CDR3 runs to 13 residues.

V is TRBV7-9 and J is TRBJ2-5; D not certain. The J call may not be correct, given that the DNA end is closer to TRBJ2-7. The CDR3 has 13 residues. Germline CDR1 is SEHNR and CDR2 is FQNEAQ (reference sequence). This chain's CDR3 is CASSFLGQSEQYF. The CDR3 coding sequence is TGTGCCAGCAGCTTTCTTGGTCAGTCCGAGCAGTACTTC.

The rearrangement links TRBV28 to TRBJ2-1, with D perhaps TRBD2 (6 bases). Between the trimmed V and J ends, which lost 5 bases and 9 bases, there was a span of 20 bases. CDR1 is MDHEN and CDR2 is SYDVKM in the germline V gene. The CDR3 totals 15 residues. In DNA form, the CDR3 reads TGTGCCAGCAGTAGTTTAGCGGTCCCCGACGGTGAGCAGTTCTTC. Amino acid sequence: CASSSLAVPDGEQFF.

The chain is built from TRBV6-6 and TRBJ2-7; 10 positions agree with TRBD1. Germline V CDR1 and CDR2: MNHNY, SVGAGI (reference sequence). CDR3 size: 14 residues. The V and J ends lost 5 bases and 2 bases, in that order; junction bases with no gene match: 3. This chain's CDR3 is CASSGGTGAYEQYF. CDR3 coding DNA: TGTGCCAGCAGTGGCGGGACAGGGGCCTACGAGCAGTACTTC.

The chain couples TRBV4-1 to TRBJ1-5; D not certain. This CDR3 comprises 15 residues. V lost 1 base and J 7 bases, leaving 14 bases between the germline ends. The V gene's germline CDR1 is MGHRA and CDR2 YSYEKL. The CDR3: CASSQGWVDGQPQHF. CDR3 sequence (DNA): TGCGCCAGCAGCCAAGGGTGGGTAGATGGGCAGCCCCAGCATTTT.

The chain combines TRBV5-1 with TRBJ2-1; 9 nucleotides line up with TRBD1. CDR1 is SGHRS, CDR2 YFSETQ, per germline. CDR3 length: 16 residues. Trimming at V came to 4 bases and at J to 3 bases, leaving 8 bases not matched to a gene. The CDR3 nucleotides read TGCGCCAGCAGCCCCGACGGGACAGGGAACTACAATGAGCAGTTCTTC. Translating it yields CASSPDGTGNYNEQFF.

This clone turned up a few times. J is TRBJ1-2 and V is TRBV10-1; 9 bases line up with TRBD1. V shed 4 bases, J shed 8 bases, and the junction held 11 bases outside the gene matches. This CDR3 is built from 15 residues. Germline values: CDR1 WNHNN, CDR2 SYGVQD (reference sequence). The CDR3 is CASSVDRDRDSGYTF. CDR3 nucleotides: TGCGCCAGCAGTGTGGACCGGGACAGGGACTCCGGCTACACCTTC.

This rearrangement joins TRBV20-1 to TRBJ2-7; no firm D call. Germline V gene lookup returns CDR1 DFQATT and CDR2 SNEGSKA (reference sequence). Trimming took 6 bases from V and 4 from J, leaving 10 bases between them. This CDR3 region has 11 residues. This CDR3 reads CSATDEYEQYF. The CDR3 DNA is TGCAGTGCCACGGACGAGTACGAGCAGTACTTC.

The rearrangement joins TRBV19 to TRBJ1-3, with D unclear. The germline V gene has CDR1 LNHDA and CDR2 SQIVND (reference sequence). V shed 1 base and J shed 0 bases, with 7 bases lying between them. The CDR3 runs to 15 residues. DNA for the CDR3: TGTGCCAGTAGTATAGTCGCGACCTCTGGAAACACCATATATTTT. It is translated as CASSIVATSGNTIYF. Supplemented by reference TRBV19 and TRBJ1-3, the full variable domain reads DGGITQSPKYLFRKEGQNVTLSCEQNLNHDAMYWYRQDPGQGLRLIYYSQIVNDFQKGDIAEGYSVSREKKESFPLTVTSAQKNPTAFYLCASSIVATSGNTIYFGEGSWLTVV.

The chain's CDR3 is CASSRFIGTQYF. The DNA of the CDR3 is TGTGCCAGCAGCAGGTTCATTGGCACGCAGTATTTT. This chain uses TRBV9 with TRBJ2-3; D remains unclear. From germline, CDR1 is SGDLS and CDR2 YYNGEE. The CDR3 has 12 residues. Deletions cut 4 bases from V and 9 bases from J, with 12 bases between.

The rearrangement joins TRBV7-3 to TRBJ2-1, with TRBD2 as a possible D gene (6 bases). Trimming took 1 base from V and 8 from J, leaving 18 bases between them. From germline, CDR1 is SGHTA and CDR2 FQGTGA. This CDR3 contains 16 residues. CDR3 DNA: TGTGCCAGCAGCTTAAATAGAGTAGCGGTGGTTTATGAGCAGTTCTTC. This codes for CASSLNRVAVVYEQFF.

This clone came up a few times. Other DNA variants within this sample encode the same CDR3. The gene calls are TRBV5-6 and TRBJ1-2; D not resolved. The CDR3 is 12 amino acids. Trimming removed 0 bases from V and 0 bases from J, with 0 bases in between. Germline-derived CDR1 and CDR2 are SGHDT and YYEEEE. The CDR3 protein is CASSLANYGYTF. The CDR3 DNA reads TGTGCCAGCAGCTTGGCTAACTATGGCTACACCTTC. The whole variable domain, filled in from reference TRBV5-6 and TRBJ1-2, reads DAGVTQSPTHLIKTRGQQVTLRCSPKSGHDTVSWYQQALGQGPQFIFQYYEEEERQRGNFPDRFSGHQFPNYSSELNVNALLLGDSALYLCASSLANYGYTFGSGTRLTVV.

The chain links TRBV19 to TRBJ1-3; 9 nucleotides match TRBD1. From germline, CDR1 is LNHDA and CDR2 SQIVND (reference sequence). The trim removed 6 bases at V and 0 bases at J, leaving 3 bases unmatched. The CDR3 is 15 amino acids. As DNA, the CDR3 is TGTGCCAGTAGCAGGGACAGGGTCTCTGGAAACACCATATATTTT. Its protein product is CASSRDRVSGNTIYF.

The chain has TRBV28 and TRBJ1-2; D is possibly TRBD1 (5 bases). CDR3 length: 12 residues. Germline assignment: CDR1 MDHEN and CDR2 SYDVKM. Trimming shortened V by 2 bases and J by 5 bases, and 6 bases separated the two germline ends. The CDR3 here is CASSLQGYGYTF. DNA of the CDR3: TGTGCCAGCAGTTTACAGGGTTATGGCTACACCTTC.

The chain is built from TRBV7-2 and TRBJ2-1, with D uncertain. Per the germline V gene, CDR1 is SGHTA and CDR2 is FQGNSA. Trimming took off 11 bases at V and 9 bases at J, with 20 bases between the two ends. This CDR3 has 13 residues. CDR3 nucleotide sequence: TGTGCCTACCTCAAAACAAGGGCCACTGAGCAGTTCTTC. Amino acids: CAYLKTRATEQFF.

The chain joins TRBV6-1 to TRBJ2-3, with D maybe TRBD1 (5 bases). Between the trimmed V and J ends, which lost 7 bases and 5 bases, there was a span of 13 bases. This CDR3 comprises 13 residues. The germline CDR1 and CDR2 sequences are MNHNS and SASEGT. The CDR3 DNA follows: TGTGCCAGCACGGGTGGGGCGGTAGATACGCAGTATTTT. Encoded protein: CASTGGAVDTQYF.

The chain couples TRBV4-2 to TRBJ1-5; 7 bases map to TRBD1. V lost 4 bases, J lost 0 bases, and 3 bases stayed unmatched. CDR3 length: 15 amino acids. Germline lookup yields CDR1 LGHNA and CDR2 YNFKEQ. CDR3 amino acids: CASSPDRDSNQPQHF. The CDR3, as DNA: TGTGCCAGCAGCCCCGACAGGGATAGCAATCAGCCCCAGCATTTT.

The chain has TRBV7-2 and TRBJ2-1; 13 bases align to TRBD2. The CDR3 covers 15 residues. Germline V gene sequence: CDR1 SGHTA, CDR2 FQGNSA. V gave up 5 bases and J gave up 7 bases; unmatched junction bases: 5. In DNA, the CDR3 is TGTGCCAGCAGCCCGGGACTAGCGGGGAAGAATGAGCAGTTCTTC. Its translation is CASSPGLAGKNEQFF. Using reference TRBV7-2 and TRBJ2-1 for the parts outside the CDR3, the full variable domain is GAGVSQSPSNKVTEKGKDVELRCDPISGHTALYWYRQSLGQGLEFLIYFQGNSAPDKSGLPSDRFSAERTGGSVSTLTIQRTQQEDSAVYLCASSPGLAGKNEQFFGPGTRLTVL.

The chain recombines TRBV18 with TRBJ1-1; D possibly corresponds to TRBD1 (5 bases). The CDR3 is made up of 15 amino acids. Germline CDR1 and CDR2: KGHSH and LQKENI. The ends were cut back, 0 bases at V and 2 bases at J, with 10 bases in the middle. CDR3 nucleotides: TGTGCCAGCTCACCACCTTCAGGGTCTAACACTGAAGCTTTCTTT. This translates into CASSPPSGSNTEAFF.

This chain uses TRBV10-3 with TRBJ2-3, with 7 nucleotides matching TRBD1. Germline V gene lookup returns CDR1 ENHRY and CDR2 SYGVKD. This CDR3 region has 17 residues. Trimming cost V 3 bases and J 1 base; bases outside gene matches: 10. In DNA form, the CDR3 reads TGTGCCATCAGTGACCTGGGACAGCCAGGGGGCACAGATACGCAGTATTTT. It encodes CAISDLGQPGGTDTQYF.

CDR3 sequence: CASSPGQGRDEQYF. The CDR3 DNA reads TGTGCCAGTAGCCCGGGACAGGGGAGGGACGAGCAGTACTTC. The rearrangement uses TRBV19 and TRBJ2-7; TRBD1 matches 10 bases. CDR1 and CDR2 from the germline V gene are LNHDA and SQIVND (reference sequence). After removal of 6 bases from V and 5 bases from J, the junction contained 7 bases not matched to a gene. The CDR3 covers 14 residues.